This T cell receptor beta chain appears in the sequencing data of a study of CD8 T cells in Susac syndrome (dated by TCRdb to about 2019). Context from the whole study: The study used repertoire sequencing to test whether antigen drove CD8+ T cell activation and differentiation in Susac syndrome. What the research found in general, with its limitations: The number of individuals in the TCR sequencing and HLA analysis was acknowledged as relatively small.

Note on this clonotype: Its antigen is currently not known. Base qualities are missing; no much larger clone stands one base away.

The CDR3 has 15 amino acids, counting the end cysteine and phenylalanine. Just CDR3 DNA is preserved here, 45 bases in frame from base 1. Based on the germline V gene (reference sequence), the CDR1 and CDR2 sequences are LGHDT and YNNKEL. At the junction V is shortened by 5 bases and J by 2 bases; bases outside the gene matches: 5. RNA was extracted using the RNeasy kit, and about 0.5 to 1 ug of the RNA was reverse transcribed with random hexamers. The immunoSEQ multiplex PCR assay, which covers 54 Vbeta and 13 Jbeta segments, was used to amplify TCR beta CDR3 regions. PCR amplification bias was corrected by using a synthetic template baseline for primer optimization and computational correction. As for the original processing: Reads were assigned to V, D and J genes according to IMGT and analyzed in immunoSEQ Analyzer, with only productive sequences retained. Clonality was computed as one minus Shannon entropy normalized by log2 of the number of productive unique sequences. Public and private clones were assessed among the 100 most prevalent clones of each patient and control. Clones were defined as Susac-specific if absent from the healthy and MS cohorts, from over a thousand published viral clones and from other ImmuneACCESS disease sequences. The raw public data were reprocessed by TCRdb itself: fastp quality trimming at Q25, MiXCR clonotype calling, in-frame beta chains only. Entries are consolidated by CDR3 protein sequence, retaining the most common genes and DNA. TCRdb's processing, not the authors', yielded these V and J calls. This sample holds approximately 120,000 distinct CDR3 sequences; about 90% were observed only once. Roughly 0.15% of the sample lies in the top ten.

Peripheral blood CD8+ and CD4+ T cells from healthy donors, Susac syndrome patients and multiple sclerosis patients were profiled by high-throughput TCR beta sequencing. The healthy donors served as controls matched for age and sex. Bulk CD8+ and CD4+ T cells were purified by magnetic negative isolation, whereas CD8+ TEMRA cells were enriched by FACS. Blood was drawn into EDTA tubes, processed within 24 hours, and PBMCs were isolated by density gradient centrifugation. PBMCs intended for TCR sequencing were frozen in liquid nitrogen and were later thawed in a 37 degrees C water bath. The sorted or isolated CD4+, CD8+ and CD8+ TEMRA cells had a purity of 90% or higher.

Sequencing input: CD4+ T cells from PBMCs. The chain is encoded by TRBV3-1 joined to TRBJ2-1, and 8 junction bases match TRBD2. The TCR sequence derives from a human donor in good health. The nucleotide sequence reads TGTGCCAGCAGCTACCTCGGGAGGGCCTACAATGAGCAGTTCTTC. Its translation is CASSYLGRAYNEQFF.